The source of this TCR beta chain is a study of prognosis after radiotherapy for stage I lung cancer. Whole-study findings and limits: Patients who had metastases reportedly showed TRBV and TRBJ gene usage that varied from that of patients who did not.

Deletions cut 8 bases from V and 0 bases from J, with 8 bases between. The CDR3 extends over 12 amino acids. The V gene's germline CDR1 is MNHNS and CDR2 SASEGT. This clonotype was counted many times. Its antigen is not identified. Starting from genomic DNA, TCR beta CDR3 was amplified through two-round multiplex PCR. Every TRBV and TRBJ gene had its own specific primer in first-round PCR. One entry per CDR3 protein results from TCRdb running MiXCR on the multiplex PCR reads. The table records 20,000 or so distinct CDR3 sequences, 26% of them present only once. This clonotype was obtained from a donor over 45 with non-small cell lung cancer. The V call is TRBV6-1, the J call TRBJ2-7; the D is unclear. The sequenced sample was PBMCs, obtained before or after stereotactic body radiation therapy (not recorded which). Here the CDR3 DNA reads TGTGCCAGCCGAAAGAGCTCCTACGAGCAGTACTTC. It encodes CASRKSSYEQYF.